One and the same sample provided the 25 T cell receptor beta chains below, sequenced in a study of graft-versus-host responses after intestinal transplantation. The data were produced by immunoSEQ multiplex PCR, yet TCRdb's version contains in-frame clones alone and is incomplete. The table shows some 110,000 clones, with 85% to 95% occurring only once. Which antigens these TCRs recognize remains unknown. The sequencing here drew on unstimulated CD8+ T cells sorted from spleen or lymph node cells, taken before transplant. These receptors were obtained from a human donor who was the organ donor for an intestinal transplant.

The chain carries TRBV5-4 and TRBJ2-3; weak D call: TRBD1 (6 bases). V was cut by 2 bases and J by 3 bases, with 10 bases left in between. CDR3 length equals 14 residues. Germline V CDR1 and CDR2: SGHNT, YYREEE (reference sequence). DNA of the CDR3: TGTGCCAGCAGCTTTTCAGGGGTTACAGATACGCAGTATTTT. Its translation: CASSFSGVTDTQYF.

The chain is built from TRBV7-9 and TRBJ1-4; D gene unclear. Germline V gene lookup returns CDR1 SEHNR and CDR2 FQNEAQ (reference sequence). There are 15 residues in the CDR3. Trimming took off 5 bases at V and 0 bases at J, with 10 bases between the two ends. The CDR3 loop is CASSRGTATNEKLFF. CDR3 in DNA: TGTGCCAGCAGCCGGGGTACGGCAACTAATGAAAAACTGTTTTTT.

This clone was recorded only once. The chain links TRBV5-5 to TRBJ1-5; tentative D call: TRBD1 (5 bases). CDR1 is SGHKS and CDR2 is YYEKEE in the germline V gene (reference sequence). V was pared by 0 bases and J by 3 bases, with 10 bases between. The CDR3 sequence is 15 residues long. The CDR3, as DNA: TGTGCCAGCAGCTTGGGCAGGGAGGTCAATCAGCCCCAGCATTTT. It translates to CASSLGREVNQPQHF.

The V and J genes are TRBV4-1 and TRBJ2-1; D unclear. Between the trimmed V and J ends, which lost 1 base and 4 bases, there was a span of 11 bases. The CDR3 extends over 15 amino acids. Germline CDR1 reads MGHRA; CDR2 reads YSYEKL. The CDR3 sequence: CASSQGISSYNEQFF. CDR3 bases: TGCGCCAGCAGCCAAGGGATTTCCTCATACAATGAGCAGTTCTTC.

CDR3 amino acids: CAITDENYYGYTF. CDR3 coding DNA: TGTGCCATCACAGACGAGAACTACTATGGCTACACCTTC. The chain combines TRBV10-3 with TRBJ1-2, with unresolved D. The CDR3 contains 13 residues. V lost 7 bases and J lost 3, with 12 bases in between. Germline V lookup: CDR1 ENHRY, CDR2 SYGVKD.

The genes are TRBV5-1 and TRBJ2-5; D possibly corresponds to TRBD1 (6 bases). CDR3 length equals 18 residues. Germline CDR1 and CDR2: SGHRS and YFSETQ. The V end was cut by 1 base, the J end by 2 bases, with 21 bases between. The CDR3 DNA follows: TGCGCCAGCAGCTTGTGGGCAGGGGCTGGGAATATACAAGAGACCCAGTACTTC. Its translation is CASSLWAGAGNIQETQYF.

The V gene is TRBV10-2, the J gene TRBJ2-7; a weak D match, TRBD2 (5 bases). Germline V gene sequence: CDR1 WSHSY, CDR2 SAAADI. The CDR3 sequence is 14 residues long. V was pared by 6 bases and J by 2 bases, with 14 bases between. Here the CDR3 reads CASRMGSLPYEQYF. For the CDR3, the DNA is TGCGCCAGCAGGATGGGGAGCCTGCCCTACGAGCAGTACTTC.

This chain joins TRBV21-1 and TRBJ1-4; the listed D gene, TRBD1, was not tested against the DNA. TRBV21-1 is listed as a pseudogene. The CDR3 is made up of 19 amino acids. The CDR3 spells CASSKWEKPDRGLDEKLFF. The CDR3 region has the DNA TGTGCCAGCAGCAAATGGGAAAAACCGGACAGGGGACTCGATGAAAAACTGTTTTTT.

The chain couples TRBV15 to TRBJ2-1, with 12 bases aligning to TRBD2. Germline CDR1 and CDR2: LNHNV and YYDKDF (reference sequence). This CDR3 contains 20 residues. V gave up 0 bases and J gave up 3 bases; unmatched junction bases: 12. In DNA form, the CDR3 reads TGTGCCACCAGCAGAGATGGGAGGCTAGCGGGAGGGCAGAGCTACAATGAGCAGTTCTTC. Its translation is CATSRDGRLAGGQSYNEQFF.

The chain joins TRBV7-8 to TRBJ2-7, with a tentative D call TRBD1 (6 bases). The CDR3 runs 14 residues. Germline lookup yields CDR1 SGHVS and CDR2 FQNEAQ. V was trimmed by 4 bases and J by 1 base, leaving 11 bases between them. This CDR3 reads CASSSSGQSYEQYF. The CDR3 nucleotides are TGTGCCAGCAGCTCTTCGGGACAATCCTACGAGCAGTACTTC.

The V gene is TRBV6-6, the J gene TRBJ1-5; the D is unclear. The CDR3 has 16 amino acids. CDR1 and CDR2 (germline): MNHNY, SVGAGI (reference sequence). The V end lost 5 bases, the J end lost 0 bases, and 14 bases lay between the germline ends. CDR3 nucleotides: TGTGCCAGCAGTAAACAAGTATACAGTAGCAATCAGCCCCAGCATTTT. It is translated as CASSKQVYSSNQPQHF.

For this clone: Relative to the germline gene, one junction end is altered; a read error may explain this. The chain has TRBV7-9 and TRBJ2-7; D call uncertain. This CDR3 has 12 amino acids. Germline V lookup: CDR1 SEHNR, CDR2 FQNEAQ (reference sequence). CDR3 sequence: CASSVDSHEQYF. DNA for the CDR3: TGTGCCAGCAGCGTCGACTCCCACGAGCAGTACTTC.

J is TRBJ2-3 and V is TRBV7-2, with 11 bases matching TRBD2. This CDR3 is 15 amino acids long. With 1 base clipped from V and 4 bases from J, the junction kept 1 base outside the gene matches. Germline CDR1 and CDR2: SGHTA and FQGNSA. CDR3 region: CASSLVAGGSDTQYF. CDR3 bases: TGTGCCAGCAGCTTAGTAGCGGGAGGGTCAGATACGCAGTATTTT.

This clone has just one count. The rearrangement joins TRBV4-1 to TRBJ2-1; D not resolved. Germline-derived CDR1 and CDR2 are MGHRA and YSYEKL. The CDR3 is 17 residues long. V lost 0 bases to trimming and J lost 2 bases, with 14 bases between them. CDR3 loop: CASSQDKIQLTYNEQFF. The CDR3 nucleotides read TGCGCCAGCAGCCAAGATAAGATCCAGCTGACCTACAATGAGCAGTTCTTC.

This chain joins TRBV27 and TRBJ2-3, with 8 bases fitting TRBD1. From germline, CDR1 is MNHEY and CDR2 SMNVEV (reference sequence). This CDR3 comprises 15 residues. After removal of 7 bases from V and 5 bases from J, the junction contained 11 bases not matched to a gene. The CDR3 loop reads CASTPGQGARDTQYF. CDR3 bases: TGTGCCAGCACCCCCGGGCAGGGGGCAAGAGATACGCAGTATTTT.

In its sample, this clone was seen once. The CDR3, as DNA: TGTGCCAGCAGCGTTAAGATGCTCTCCTACAATGAGCAGTTCTTC. It yields the protein CASSVKMLSYNEQFF. This rearrangement joins TRBV9 to TRBJ2-1; D is ambiguous. Germline V lookup: CDR1 SGDLS, CDR2 YYNGEE. V was trimmed by 2 bases and J by 0 bases, leaving 9 bases between them. The CDR3 length is 15 residues.

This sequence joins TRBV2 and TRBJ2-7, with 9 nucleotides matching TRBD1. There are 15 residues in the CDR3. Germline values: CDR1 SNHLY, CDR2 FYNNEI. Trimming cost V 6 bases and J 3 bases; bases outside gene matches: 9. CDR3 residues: CASRSRTGEIYEQYF. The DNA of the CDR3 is TGTGCCAGCAGAAGTCGGACAGGGGAGATCTACGAGCAGTACTTC.

The CDR3 spells CASSSDGILNQPQHF. For the CDR3, the DNA is TGTGCCAGCAGCTCGGACGGAATTTTAAATCAGCCCCAGCATTTT. The chain recombines TRBV9 with TRBJ1-5; no definite D call. CDR3 size: 15 residues. Trimming stripped 4 bases from V and 4 bases from J, with 15 bases between. Germline CDR1 is SGDLS and CDR2 is YYNGEE.

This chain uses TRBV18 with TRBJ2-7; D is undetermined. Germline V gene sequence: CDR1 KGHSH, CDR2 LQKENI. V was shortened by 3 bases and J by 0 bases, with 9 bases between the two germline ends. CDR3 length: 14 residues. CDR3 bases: TGTGCCAGCTCACCCTACAGTCTCTCCTACGAGCAGTACTTC. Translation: CASSPYSLSYEQYF.

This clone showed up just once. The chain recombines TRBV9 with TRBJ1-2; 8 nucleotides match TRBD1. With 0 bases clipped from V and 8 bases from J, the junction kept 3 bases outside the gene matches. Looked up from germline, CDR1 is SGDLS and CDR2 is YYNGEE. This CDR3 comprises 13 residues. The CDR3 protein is CASSVGTGLGYTF. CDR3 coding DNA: TGTGCCAGCAGCGTAGGGACAGGGCTCGGCTACACCTTC. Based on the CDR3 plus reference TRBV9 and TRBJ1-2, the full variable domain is DSGVTQTPKHLITATGQRVTLRCSPRSGDLSVYWYQQSLDQGLQFLIQYYNGEERAKGNILERFSAQQFPDLHSELNLSSLELGDSALYFCASSVGTGLGYTFGSGTRLTVV.

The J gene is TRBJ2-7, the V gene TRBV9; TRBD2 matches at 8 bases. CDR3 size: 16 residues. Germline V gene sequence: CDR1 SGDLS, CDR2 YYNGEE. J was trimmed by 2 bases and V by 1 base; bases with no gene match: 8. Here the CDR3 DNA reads TGTGCCAGCAGCGTACGTCCCACTAGCGGACCCTACGAGCAGTACTTC. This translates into CASSVRPTSGPYEQYF.

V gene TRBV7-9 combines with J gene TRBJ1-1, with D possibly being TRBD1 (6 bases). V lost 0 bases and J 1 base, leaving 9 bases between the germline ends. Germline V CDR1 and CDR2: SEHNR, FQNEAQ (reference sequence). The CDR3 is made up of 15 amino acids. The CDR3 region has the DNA TGTGCCAGCAGCTTAGCAAGGGGGGAGAACACTGAAGCTTTCTTT. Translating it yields CASSLARGENTEAFF.

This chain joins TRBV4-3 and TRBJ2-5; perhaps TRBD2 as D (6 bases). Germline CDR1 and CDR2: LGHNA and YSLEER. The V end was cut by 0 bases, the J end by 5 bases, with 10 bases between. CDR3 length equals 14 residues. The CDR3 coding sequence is TGCGCCAGCAGCCAAGAGCCTCGGGGGGAGACCCAGTACTTC. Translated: CASSQEPRGETQYF.

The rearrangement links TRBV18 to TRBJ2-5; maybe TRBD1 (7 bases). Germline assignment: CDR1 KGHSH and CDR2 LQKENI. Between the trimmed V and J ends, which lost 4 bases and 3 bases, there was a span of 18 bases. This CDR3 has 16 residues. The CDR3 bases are TGTGCCAGCTCACGCCCGACAGGGACTGAAAAAGAGACCCAGTACTTC. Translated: CASSRPTGTEKETQYF.

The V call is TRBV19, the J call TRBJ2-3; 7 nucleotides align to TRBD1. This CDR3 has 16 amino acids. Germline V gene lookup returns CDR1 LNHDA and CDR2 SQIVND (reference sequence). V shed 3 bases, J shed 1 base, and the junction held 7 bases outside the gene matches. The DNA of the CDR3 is TGTGCCAGTAGTATCAGTCCAGGGGGAGGCACAGATACGCAGTATTTT. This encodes CASSISPGGGTDTQYF.